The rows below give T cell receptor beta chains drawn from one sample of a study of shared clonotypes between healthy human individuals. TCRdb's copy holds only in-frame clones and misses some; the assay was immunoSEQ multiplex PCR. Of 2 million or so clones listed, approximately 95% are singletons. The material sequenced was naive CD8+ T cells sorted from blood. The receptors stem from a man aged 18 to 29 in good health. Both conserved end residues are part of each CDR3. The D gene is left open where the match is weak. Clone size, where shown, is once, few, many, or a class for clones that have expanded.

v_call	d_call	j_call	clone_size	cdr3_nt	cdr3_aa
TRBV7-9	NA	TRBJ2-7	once	TGTGCCAGCAGCTCCCCCCTGCCTGGGACTGGCGAGCACGAGCAGTACTTC	CASSSPLPGTGEHEQYF
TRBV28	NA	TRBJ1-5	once	TGTGCCAGCACCCAGGAAGGGTTGGGTCAGCCCCAGCATTTT	CASTQEGLGQPQHF
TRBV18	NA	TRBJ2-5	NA	TGTGCCAGCTCCCCGTACCAAGAGACCCAGTACTTC	CASSPYQETQYF
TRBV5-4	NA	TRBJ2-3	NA	TGTGCCAGCAGCTTGTGGGGCCGGTTAAAAGATACGCAGTATTTT	CASSLWGRLKDTQYF
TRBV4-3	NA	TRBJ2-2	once	TGCGCCAGCAGCCAATATCTGTCGGGTGAGGACACCGGGGAGCTGTTTTTT	CASSQYLSGEDTGELFF
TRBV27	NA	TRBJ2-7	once	TGTGCCAGCAGTTTATCGTTAGACTCCGAGCAGTACTTC	CASSLSLDSEQYF
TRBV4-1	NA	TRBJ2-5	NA	TGCGCCAGCAGCCAAGAGACGGGGGACCAAGAGACCCAGTACTTC	CASSQETGDQETQYF
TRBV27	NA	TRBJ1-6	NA	TGTGCCAGCAGTTTGATGGGGGGTTCACCCCTCCACTTT	CASSLMGGSPLHF
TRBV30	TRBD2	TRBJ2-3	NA	TGTGCCTGGAGCGATGGGACTAGCGAGAGCACAGATACGCAGTATTTT	CAWSDGTSESTDTQYF
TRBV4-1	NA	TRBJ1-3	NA	TGCGCCAGCAGCCTTTGGCTTGGAAACACCATATATTTT	CASSLWLGNTIYF
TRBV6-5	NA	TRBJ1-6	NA	TGTGCCAGCAGTACCTCCTATAATTCACCCCTCCACTTT	CASSTSYNSPLHF
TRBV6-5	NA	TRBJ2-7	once	TGTGCCAGCAGCCCGACGGCGGTCGGCGAGCAGTACTTC	CASSPTAVGEQYF
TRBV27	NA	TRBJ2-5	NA	TGTGCCAGCAGCCCTCTCGTGGGGGAAGAGACCCAGTACTTC	CASSPLVGEETQYF
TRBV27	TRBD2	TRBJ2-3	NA	TGTGCCAGCAGCCTACAGACCGGGACTAGCGGGGGGGCAGATACGCAGTATTTT	CASSLQTGTSGGADTQYF
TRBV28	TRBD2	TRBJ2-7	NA	TGTGCCAGCAACCCAGGACTAGCGTCCCCCAGGGAGCAGTACTTC	CASNPGLASPREQYF
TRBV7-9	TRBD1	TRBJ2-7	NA	TGTGCCAGCAGCGCGGGACAGGGGAAATACGAGCAGTACTTC	CASSAGQGKYEQYF
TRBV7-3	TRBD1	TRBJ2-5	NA	TGTGCCAGCAGCCCCGGACAGGGAGGCAACCAAGAGACCCAGTACTTC	CASSPGQGGNQETQYF
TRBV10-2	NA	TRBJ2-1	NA	TGCGCCAGCAGTGAGTTAACTCCGGGGATAATACATGAGCAGTTCTTC	CASSELTPGIIHEQFF
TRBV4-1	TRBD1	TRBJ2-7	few	TGCGCCAGCAGCGACAGGGACGGGTGGGAGCAGTACTTC	CASSDRDGWEQYF
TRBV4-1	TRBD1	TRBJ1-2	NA	TGCGCCAGCAGCCAGCGAATATCTCCTTTCACCGGGACAGGGGACGGCTACACCTTC	CASSQRISPFTGTGDGYTF
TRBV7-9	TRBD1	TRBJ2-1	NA	TGTGCCAGCAGCTTCACAGGGGCGTTCTCCTACAATGAGCAGTTCTTC	CASSFTGAFSYNEQFF
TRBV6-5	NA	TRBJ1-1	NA	TGTGCCAGCAGTGATGGGAAGGACCAAGCTTTCTTT	CASSDGKDQAFF
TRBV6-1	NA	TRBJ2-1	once	TGTGCCAGCATTCATTACAATGAGCAGTTCTTC	CASIHYNEQFF
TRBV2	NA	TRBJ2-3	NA	TGTGCCAGCACCCTAAGGGGGGGACTCGGCACAGATACGCAGTATTTT	CASTLRGGLGTDTQYF
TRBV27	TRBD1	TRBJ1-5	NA	TGTGCCAGCAGCCTACAGGGCAGGGGGTATCAGCCCCAGCATTTT	CASSLQGRGYQPQHF
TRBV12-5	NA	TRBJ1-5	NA	TGTGCTAGTGGTTCCCTGCGGCCCGAGTTT	CASGSLRPEF
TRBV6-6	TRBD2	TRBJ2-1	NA	TGTGCCAGCAGTCGGGGGGGCATCGGTTACAATGAGCAGTTCTTC	CASSRGGIGYNEQFF
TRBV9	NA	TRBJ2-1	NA	TGTGCCAGCAGCCAAAGCGGGCTATCCTACAATGAGCAGTTCTTC	CASSQSGLSYNEQFF
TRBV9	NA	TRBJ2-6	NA	TGTGCCAGCAGCGCCCGCATAGGGGAGGCTGGGGCCAACGTCCTGACTTTC	CASSARIGEAGANVLTF
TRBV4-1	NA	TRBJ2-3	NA	TGCGCCAGCAGCCAAACCTTGACTGGGCCTTTTAGCACAGATACGCAGTATTTT	CASSQTLTGPFSTDTQYF
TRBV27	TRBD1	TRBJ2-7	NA	TGTGCCAGCAGTGTTTTTGGGACAGGGGAGTACGAGCAGTACTTC	CASSVFGTGEYEQYF
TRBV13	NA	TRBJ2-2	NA	TGTGCCAGCAGCTTAGAATACCCGCAGAACACCGGGGAGCTGTTTTTT	CASSLEYPQNTGELFF
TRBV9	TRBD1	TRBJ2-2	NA	TGTGCCAGCAGCCATCGGGACAGCACCGGGGAGCTGTTTTTT	CASSHRDSTGELFF
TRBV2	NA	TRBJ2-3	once	TGTGCCAGCAGTGAAGGCGGTCCAGGGGATACGCAGTATTTT	CASSEGGPGDTQYF
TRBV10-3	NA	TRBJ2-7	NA	TGTGCCACCACCCCCGGGGCCTACGAGCAGTACTTC	CATTPGAYEQYF
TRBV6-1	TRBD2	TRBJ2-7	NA	TGTGCCAGCAGTCCGCCATTTGCGGGAGCTGGAGAGCAGTACTTC	CASSPPFAGAGEQYF
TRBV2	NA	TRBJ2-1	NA	TGTGCCACCGAAAGCGCAGCCTACAATGAGCAGTTCTTC	CATESAAYNEQFF
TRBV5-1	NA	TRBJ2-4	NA	TGCGCCAGCAGCTTGGCAGGGGCAGACGCCAAAAACATTCAGTACTTC	CASSLAGADAKNIQYF
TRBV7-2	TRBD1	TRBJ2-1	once	TGTGCCAGCAGCTTAGAACAGGGGGTGTACAATGAGCAGTTCTTC	CASSLEQGVYNEQFF
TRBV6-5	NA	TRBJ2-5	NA	TGTGCCAGCACCCACCCCGGTTCCGAAGAGACCCAGTACTTC	CASTHPGSEETQYF
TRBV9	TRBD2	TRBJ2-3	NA	TGTGCCAGCAGCGTTACGGGAGGGAACACAGATACGCAGTATTTT	CASSVTGGNTDTQYF
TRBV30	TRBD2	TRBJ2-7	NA	TGTGCCTGGAGTGGGCTAGCGGGGGGGCCGTTTGGCTACGAGCAGTACTTC	CAWSGLAGGPFGYEQYF
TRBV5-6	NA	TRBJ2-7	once	TGTGCCAGCAGCTTGAGGGCCTACGAGCAGTACTTC	CASSLRAYEQYF
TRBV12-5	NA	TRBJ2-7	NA	TGTGCTAGTGGTTTGGTACACCCCCCACTAGGCGGTTTGCCCTACGAGCAGTACTTC	CASGLVHPPLGGLPYEQYF